These 18 T cell receptor beta chains came from one sample sequenced in a study of T cell changes during pregnancy in multiple sclerosis. Assay: immunoSEQ multiplex PCR; the TCRdb copy retains only in-frame clones and omits some. The table lists about 85,000 clones, roughly nine tenths of them singletons, with roughly 2.5% in the top ten. The specimen comprised peripheral blood, sampled in the first trimester of pregnancy. These receptors were obtained from a female donor with multiple sclerosis, enrolled in a pregnancy study.

Only a few counts were recorded for this clone. The chain carries TRBV5-4 and TRBJ1-1; possibly TRBD1 for D (6 bases). The CDR3 contains 13 residues. Trimming took 2 bases from V and 3 from J, leaving 8 bases between them. CDR1 is SGHNT and CDR2 is YYREEE in the germline V gene (reference sequence). The CDR3 loop reads CASSFGQHTEAFF. Written as DNA, the CDR3 is TGTGCCAGCAGCTTTGGACAGCACACTGAAGCTTTCTTT.

The V and J genes are TRBV2 and TRBJ2-7, with 7 bases lining up with TRBD1. V lost 7 bases to trimming and J lost 6 bases; unmatched junction nucleotides: 12. Germline V lookup: CDR1 SNHLY, CDR2 FYNNEI. CDR3 length: 14 amino acids. This CDR3 reads CASKKGQRSIEQYF. The CDR3 region has the DNA TGTGCCAGCAAGAAGGGACAGCGGAGTATCGAGCAGTACTTC.

This chain joins TRBV5-6 and TRBJ2-1; 9 bases are a match to TRBD2. CDR3 length: 16 amino acids. With 2 bases clipped from V and 7 bases from J, the junction kept 10 bases outside the gene matches. Germline V gene lookup returns CDR1 SGHDT and CDR2 YYEEEE. CDR3 nucleotide sequence: TGTGCCAGCAGCTTAAGAGAGCGGGGGGTGCTGAATGAGCAGTTCTTC. It codes for CASSLRERGVLNEQFF.

V usage is TRBV14 and J usage is TRBJ1-1; D ambiguous. Germline lookup yields CDR1 SGHDN and CDR2 FVKESK. CDR3 size: 14 residues. V was trimmed by 1 base and J by 10 bases, leaving 16 bases between them. The CDR3 reads CASSQGVLWRGAFF. The CDR3 nucleotides read TGTGCCAGCAGCCAAGGCGTATTGTGGCGGGGAGCTTTCTTT. The whole variable domain, remainder taken from reference TRBV14 and TRBJ1-1, is EAGVTQFPSHSVIEKGQTVTLRCDPISGHDNLYWYRRVMGKEIKFLLHFVKESKQDESGMPNNRFLAERTGGTYSTLKVQPAELEDSGVYFCASSQGVLWRGAFFGQGTRLTVV.

The sample holds one count of this clone. The chain has TRBV15 and TRBJ2-7; 13 bases are shared with TRBD2. The V segment lost 5 bases and the J segment 0 bases; nucleotides outside the gene matches: 10. This CDR3 has 18 amino acids. Per the germline V gene, CDR1 is LNHNV and CDR2 is YYDKDF (reference sequence). CDR3 DNA sequence: TGTGCCACCAGCCCGGGACTAGCGGGATTAGGGGCCTCCTACGAGCAGTACTTC. It specifies CATSPGLAGLGASYEQYF.

This chain uses TRBV6-1 with TRBJ1-5, with D perhaps TRBD1 (5 bases). This CDR3 spans 15 amino acids. V was shortened by 11 bases and J by 5 bases, with 22 bases between the two germline ends. The germline CDR1 and CDR2 sequences are MNHNS and SASEGT. The CDR3 loop is CAPLGRGNGDQPQHF. The CDR3 DNA follows: TGTGCCCCGCTAGGGAGGGGAAATGGGGATCAGCCCCAGCATTTT.

The chain joins TRBV4-3 to TRBJ1-2; 7 bases match TRBD1. The ends lost 0 bases at V and 4 bases at J; junction bases unmatched: 8. The CDR3 contains 16 residues. Germline assignment: CDR1 LGHNA and CDR2 YSLEER. The CDR3 spells CASSQETGDGGYGYTF. CDR3 nucleotides: TGCGCCAGCAGCCAAGAAACAGGGGATGGAGGCTATGGCTACACCTTC.

V and J are TRBV4-2 and TRBJ1-1; D might be TRBD1 (6 bases). This CDR3 is 14 amino acids long. Germline V CDR1 and CDR2: LGHNA, YNFKEQ. V gave up 10 bases and J gave up 5 bases, with 20 bases separating them. The CDR3 is CATIKSQGTTEAFF. CDR3 nucleotides: TGTGCCACCATAAAATCTCAGGGGACGACTGAAGCTTTCTTT.

The CDR3 sequence is CASSLRTGFTDTQYF. The CDR3 DNA follows: TGTGCCAGCAGCTTGAGGACAGGGTTCACAGATACGCAGTATTTT. The chain combines TRBV5-5 with TRBJ2-3; 8 bases are a match to TRBD1. The germline gives CDR1 SGHKS, CDR2 YYEKEE (reference sequence). Trimming took 1 base from V and 2 from J; bases not matched to a gene: 3. The CDR3 runs 15 residues.

The V call is TRBV6-6, the J call TRBJ1-1, with a possible D match to TRBD1 (6 bases). The germline gives CDR1 MNHNY, CDR2 SVGAGI (reference sequence). Between the trimmed V and J ends, which lost 4 bases and 3 bases, there was a span of 12 bases. This CDR3 has 14 residues. CDR3 protein: CASSSRGDDTEAFF. CDR3 coding DNA: TGTGCCAGCAGTTCCAGGGGTGACGACACTGAAGCTTTCTTT.

This chain links TRBV18 with TRBJ2-6; D ambiguous. Per germline, CDR1 KGHSH and CDR2 LQKENI. This CDR3 spans 15 amino acids. With 3 bases removed from V and 0 bases from J, the gap between germline ends came to 6 bases. CDR3 DNA sequence: TGTGCCAGCTCACCGACATACTCTGGGGCCAACGTCCTGACTTTC. Encoded protein: CASSPTYSGANVLTF.

The V gene is TRBV6-1, the J gene TRBJ1-4; maybe TRBD1 (5 bases). Per germline, CDR1 MNHNS and CDR2 SASEGT. Trimming stripped 3 bases from V and 4 bases from J, with 9 bases between. The CDR3 runs 14 residues. This chain's CDR3 is CASSESRVNEKLFF. The CDR3, as DNA: TGTGCCAGCAGTGAGAGCAGGGTTAATGAAAAACTGTTTTTT.

The chain couples TRBV6-6 to TRBJ2-3; 9 nucleotides match TRBD2. Germline V gene data show CDR1 as MNHNY and CDR2 as SVGAGI (reference sequence). The CDR3 sequence is 15 residues long. Germline trimming cut 7 bases from V and 6 bases from J; bases unmatched to any gene: 11. The CDR3 reads CASTSRAGGRDTQYF. The CDR3 coding sequence is TGTGCCAGCACCTCACGGGCGGGAGGGAGGGATACGCAGTATTTT.

CDR3 sequence: CASSLSRGGAQETQYF. The DNA of the CDR3 is TGTGCCAGCAGCTTGTCCCGCGGGGGGGCTCAAGAGACCCAGTACTTC. This rearrangement joins TRBV7-2 to TRBJ2-5, with TRBD2 matching 9 bases. Trimming at V came to 3 bases and at J to 2 bases, leaving 7 bases not matched to a gene. This CDR3 contains 16 residues. The germline CDR1 and CDR2 sequences are SGHTA and FQGNSA.

The chain has TRBV10-3 and TRBJ1-2; 9 bases line up with TRBD1. CDR1 and CDR2 (germline): ENHRY, SYGVKD. CDR3 size: 12 residues. V lost 10 bases and J lost 7; bases outside the gene matches: 7. The CDR3 loop reads CATTGQGFGYTF. In DNA, the CDR3 is TGTGCCACTACGGGACAGGGCTTTGGCTACACCTTC.

The chain links TRBV6-1 to TRBJ1-2; 8 nucleotides line up with TRBD1. The V segment lost 1 base and the J segment 7 bases; nucleotides outside the gene matches: 5. Germline V gene lookup returns CDR1 MNHNS and CDR2 SASEGT. The CDR3 has 14 residues. CDR3 in amino acids: CASSEVLTGVGYTF. As DNA, the CDR3 is TGTGCCAGCAGTGAAGTCTTGACAGGGGTTGGCTACACCTTC.

The chain recombines TRBV15 with TRBJ1-3, with 9 bases identical to TRBD1. Germline trimming cut 0 bases from V and 2 bases from J; bases unmatched to any gene: 14. The CDR3 contains 20 residues. Looked up from germline, CDR1 is LNHNV and CDR2 is YYDKDF (reference sequence). CDR3 region: CATSRDHWAGDRVAGNTIYF. The DNA for the CDR3 is TGTGCCACCAGCAGAGATCATTGGGCGGGGGACAGGGTAGCTGGAAACACCATATATTTT. Variable domain in full (rest from reference TRBV15 and TRBJ1-3): DAMVIQNPRYQVTQFGKPVTLSCSQTLNHNVMYWYQQKSSQAPKLLFHYYDKDFNNEADTPDNFQSRRPNTSFCFLDIRSPGLGDTAMYLCATSRDHWAGDRVAGNTIYFGEGSWLTVV.

The chain recombines TRBV28 with TRBJ1-4, with TRBD1 as a possible D gene (6 bases). Germline V gene lookup returns CDR1 MDHEN and CDR2 SYDVKM. The CDR3 covers 13 residues. The germline V and J ends were trimmed by 5 bases and 8 bases, with 12 bases remaining between them. The CDR3 here is CASSPPRGEKLFF. The DNA for the CDR3 is TGTGCCAGCAGTCCCCCCAGGGGAGAAAAACTGTTTTTT.